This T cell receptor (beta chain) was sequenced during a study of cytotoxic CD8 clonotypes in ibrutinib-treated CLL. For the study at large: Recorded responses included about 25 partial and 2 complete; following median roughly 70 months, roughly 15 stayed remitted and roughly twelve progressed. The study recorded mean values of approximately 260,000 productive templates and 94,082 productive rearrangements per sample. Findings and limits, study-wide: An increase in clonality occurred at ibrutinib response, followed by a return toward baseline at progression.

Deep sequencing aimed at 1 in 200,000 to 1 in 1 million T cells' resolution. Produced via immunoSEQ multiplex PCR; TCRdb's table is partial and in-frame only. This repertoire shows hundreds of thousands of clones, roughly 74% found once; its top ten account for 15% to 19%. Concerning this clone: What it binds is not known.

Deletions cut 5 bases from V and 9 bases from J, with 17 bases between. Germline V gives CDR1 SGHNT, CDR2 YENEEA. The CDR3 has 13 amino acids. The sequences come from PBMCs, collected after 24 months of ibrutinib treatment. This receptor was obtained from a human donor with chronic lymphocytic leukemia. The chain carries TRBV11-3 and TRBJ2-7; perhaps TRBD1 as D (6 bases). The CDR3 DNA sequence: TGTGCCAGCAGCCCCAGCCCAGGGGTAGCGCAGTACTTC. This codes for CASSPSPGVAQYF.